The TCR beta chain described here comes from a study of OX40 agonist ivuxolimab in advanced cancers. As for the study in general: Each patient was given ivuxolimab into a vein every 2 weeks, at 0.01 to 10 mg/kg. Prior anti-PD-1, anti-PD-L1 or anti-CTLA-4 therapy did not bar entry, and approximately 43% had some. Whole-study findings and limits: Among the nonresponders, some also had low normalized T-cell clonal expansion.

Comment on this clone: What it binds is unknown.

Using immunoSEQ multiplex PCR, the repertoire was profiled, and TCRdb retains in-frame clones only, with some absent. The sample records 50,000 to 65,000 clones, 82% being singletons. CDR1 and CDR2 (germline): SNHLY, FYNNEI. The CDR3 totals 15 residues. With 7 bases removed from V and 7 bases from J, the gap between germline ends came to 22 bases. This sequence was found in an adult with an advanced solid tumor such as melanoma, head and neck, liver or kidney cancer. The material was CD4+ or CD8+ T cells sorted from blood, obtained in a trial of the OX40 agonist ivuxolimab. V gene TRBV2 combines with J gene TRBJ1-1, with a possible D match to TRBD1 (6 bases). CDR3 sequence reads: CASTGNSGTPDEAFF. CDR3 DNA: TGTGCCAGCACCGGCAATTCCGGGACACCCGATGAAGCTTTCTTT.